This T cell receptor beta chain stems from a study of beta chain features in type 1 diabetes. Turning to the study itself: Cell yields, gender and age were similar in healthy donors and patients.

TCRB transcripts that were expressed got sequenced, as all of the isolated RNA had been reverse transcribed. The table came from immunoSEQ multiplex PCR; TCRdb's copy has only in-frame clones and leaves some out. The table has roughly 400,000 clones, roughly 15% seen once. Only a few counts were recorded for this clone. The antigen is not known. The CDR3 covers 16 residues. Germline loops: CDR1 SGHRS, CDR2 YFSETQ. Trimming at V came to 2 bases and at J to 5 bases, leaving 12 bases not matched to a gene. General observations from the study: Type 1 diabetes patients had VDJ junctions that carried fewer insertions and more deletions. The naive, central memory and Treg TCRB repertoires looked more alike in patients than they did in healthy donors.

The sequencing sample was made of naive CD4+ T cells from blood. This chain uses TRBV5-1 with TRBJ1-1, with TRBD1 matching over 7 bases. This TCR derives from a young woman in good health. Here the CDR3 reads CASSFRQAEQGTEAFF. For the CDR3, the DNA is TGCGCCAGCAGCTTTAGGCAGGCCGAACAGGGGACTGAAGCTTTCTTT.